This T cell receptor (beta chain) was found in a study of HIV-infected patients and healthy controls. Study-wide background: CD4 counts in about 85% of the 16 patients increased modestly yet significantly but stayed below normal.

Roughly three months, about 14 weeks, into antiretroviral therapy, follow-up blood was collected. The repertoire came from unfractionated whole blood and reflected all unsorted peripheral T cells. Relative to its sample, this clonotype is medium-sized. Germline CDR1 is SGDLS and CDR2 is YYNGEE. The CDR3 contains 14 residues. V was pared by 0 bases and J by 1 base, with 7 bases between. Alpha and beta constant-region primers primed reverse transcription of 500 to 550 ng RNA. Using multiplexing indices, alpha and beta chain libraries were generated apart by chain-specific third strand synthesis. TCRdb re-derived calls from the 5' RACE reads in MiXCR, one entry per CDR3 protein. The sample includes approximately 5,500 distinct CDR3 sequences, around 8.8% of them seen just once.

The chain carries TRBV9 and TRBJ1-1, with D perhaps matching TRBD1 (5 bases). The receptor's source is an adult with HIV infection. The sample was blood, taken during antiretroviral therapy. In nucleotides, the CDR3 is TGTGCCAGCAGCGTAGGGGGGGAGAACACTGAAGCTTTCTTT. Its translation: CASSVGGENTEAFF.